The clone carrying this TCR beta chain was observed a handful of times. Its target is unknown. This record belongs to a study of cytomegalovirus exposure and HLA in healthy donors. Broader study findings: Most of the TCR beta V segments (in an earlier analysis) were productive either about 90% or about 30% of the time. Follow-up analysis later connected one missense variant in DCLRE1C with trimming of TCR beta V- and J-genes. Immune exposure data for these donors was limited to CMV serostatus. Cytomegalovirus association was listed for 170 or so TCR beta chains.

Germline V gene lookup returns CDR1 LNHDA and CDR2 SQIVND (reference sequence). The CDR3 covers 13 residues. Trimming took off 3 bases at V and 4 bases at J, with 9 bases between the two ends. 60 Vbeta and 13 Jbeta primers were used in PCR. Repertoires were generated with immunoSEQ multiplex PCR, while TCRdb's copy carries only in-frame clones and drops some. The top ten hold around 10% of the sample, which has over 120,000 clones, about 80% seen once. This sequence was found in a woman aged 60-75 years in good health and CMV-seropositive. The chain uses TRBV19 and TRBJ1-2; perhaps TRBD1 as D (5 bases). Sequencing input: PBMCs. The CDR3 DNA is TGTGCCAGTAGTATCCCAGGGCTCTATGGCTACACCTTC. It codes for CASSIPGLYGYTF.